This is a list of T cell receptor beta chains from one sample in a study of blood T cell repertoires in COVID-19. The table came from immunoSEQ multiplex PCR; TCRdb's copy has only in-frame clones and leaves some out. The sample has tens of thousands of clones, roughly 84% seen once; the top ten hold 1.5% to 2%. Sequencing was carried out using peripheral blood. The source is a man over 45 with acute or convalescent COVID-19. CDR3s include the opening cysteine and the closing phenylalanine or tryptophan. A D gene is named only where the DNA matches it firmly. A clone size is listed for some rows: how often the clone was seen (once, few, many), or a class if it is expanded.

TRBV3-1/TRBV3-2	.	TRBD1	TRBJ1-5	CASSQETGDQPQHF	TGTGCCAGCAGCCAAGAAACAGGGGATCAGCCCCAGCATTTT
TRBV7-2	few	TRBD2	TRBJ2-7	CASSRDASGRLYEQYF	TGTGCCAGCAGCCGGGACGCTAGCGGGAGGCTCTACGAGCAGTACTTC
TRBV5-1	.	.	TRBJ2-5	CASSVRGDNPYQETQYF	TGCGCCAGCAGCGTCCGGGGAGACAACCCGTACCAAGAGACCCAGTACTTC
TRBV9	.	TRBD2	TRBJ2-5	CASSVDGLAGETQYF	TGTGCCAGCAGCGTAGATGGACTAGCGGGAGAGACCCAGTACTTC
TRBV4-3	.	TRBD1	TRBJ1-2	CASSQGWTGSYGYTF	TGCGCCAGCAGCCAAGGCTGGACAGGGAGCTATGGCTACACCTTC
TRBV29-1	.	.	TRBJ2-7	CSVEWGSRSSYEQYF	TGCAGCGTTGAATGGGGCTCTAGGAGCTCCTACGAGCAGTACTTC
TRBV24-1	.	.	TRBJ1-5	CATSGKDSSNQPQHF	TGTGCCACCAGTGGCAAGGACAGTAGCAATCAGCCCCAGCATTTT
TRBV19	.	.	TRBJ1-4	CASLGTGIEKLFF	TGTGCCAGCCTTGGAACAGGGATCGAAAAACTGTTTTTT
TRBV2	.	TRBD1	TRBJ2-5	CASSGTVQETQYF	TGTGCCAGCAGCGGGACAGTCCAAGAGACCCAGTACTTC
TRBV27	once	.	TRBJ2-7	CASHRQGPYEQYF	TGTGCCAGCCATCGGCAGGGGCCCTACGAGCAGTACTTC
TRBV4-3	once	TRBD2	TRBJ2-3	CASSQEASGSVDTQYF	TGCGCCAGCAGCCAAGAGGCTAGCGGGAGTGTAGATACGCAGTATTTT
TRBV7-9	.	TRBD2	TRBJ2-7	CASSLWRGTTTYEQYF	TGTGCCAGCAGCTTATGGCGCGGGACTACCACCTACGAGCAGTACTTC
TRBV15	.	.	TRBJ1-3	CATSRDGGYTIYF	TGTGCCACCAGCAGAGACGGAGGATACACCATATATTTT
TRBV3-1/TRBV3-2	.	.	TRBJ1-5	CASSQSTVNQPQHF	TGTGCCAGCAGCCAATCTACTGTTAATCAGCCCCAGCATTTT
TRBV29-1	.	.	TRBJ2-1	CSVESAGTISTSEQFF	TGCAGCGTTGAAAGTGCAGGAACGATCTCTACAAGTGAGCAGTTCTTC
TRBV5-1	.	.	TRBJ1-5	CASSLLGGNQPQHF	TGCGCCAGCAGCTTATTGGGGGGGAATCAGCCCCAGCATTTT
TRBV11-2	few	TRBD1	TRBJ1-2	CASSHKRTGDYGYTF	TGTGCCAGCAGCCATAAACGGACAGGGGACTATGGCTACACCTTC
TRBV5-1	.	.	TRBJ2-2	CASSPSPSGSTGELFF	TGCGCCAGCAGCCCCTCGCCCAGCGGGTCCACCGGGGAGCTGTTTTTT
TRBV7-2	.	TRBD1	TRBJ1-2	CASSSMGQGGDGYTF	TGTGCCAGCAGCTCTATGGGACAGGGCGGAGACGGCTACACCTTC
TRBV7-9	.	.	TRBJ2-5	CASSFFGGQETQYF	TGTGCCAGCAGCTTCTTTGGAGGCCAAGAGACCCAGTACTTC
TRBV10-3	.	TRBD1	TRBJ1-1	CAISSRDRDLKAFF	TGTGCCATCAGTAGCCGGGACAGGGACCTAAAAGCTTTCTTT
TRBV12-3/TRBV12-4	.	.	TRBJ1-6	CASSIRWGSPLHF	TGTGCCAGCAGCATTAGATGGGGCTCACCCCTCCACTTT
TRBV2	.	TRBD2	TRBJ2-3	CASWTSGAYTQYF	TGTGCCAGCTGGACTAGCGGGGCATATACGCAGTATTTT
TRBV4-3	.	TRBD2	TRBJ2-2	CASSQAGFGLAVNTGELFF	TGCGCCAGCAGCCAAGCCGGATTCGGACTAGCGGTGAACACCGGGGAGCTGTTTTTT
TRBV24-1	.	TRBD1	TRBJ1-3	CATRATGEENTIYF	TGTGCCACCAGAGCCACAGGGGAAGAAAACACCATATATTTT
TRBV19	.	TRBD1	TRBJ1-4	CASSPRDREKLFF	TGTGCCAGTAGCCCCCGGGACAGGGAAAAACTGTTTTTT
TRBV9	.	.	TRBJ1-1	CASSVATAGTEAFF	TGTGCCAGCAGCGTAGCTACCGCGGGCACTGAAGCTTTCTTT
TRBV3-1/TRBV3-2	once	.	TRBJ1-5	CASSRGGAGKPQHF	TGTGCCAGCAGCCGGGGCGGGGCAGGGAAGCCCCAGCATTTT
TRBV11-2	.	.	TRBJ1-5	CASSRKGGLYQPQHF	TGTGCCAGCAGCAGGAAGGGAGGACTCTATCAGCCCCAGCATTTT
TRBV5-6	few	.	TRBJ2-7	CASSSGTLLYEQYF	TGTGCCAGCAGCTCCGGGACTCTTTTATACGAGCAGTACTTC
TRBV6-1	.	TRBD1	TRBJ1-6	CASSDPTGYSPLHF	TGTGCCAGCAGTGACCCGACAGGGTACTCACCCCTCCACTTT
TRBV30	.	TRBD2	TRBJ2-7	CAWSTWLTSGRAHEQYF	TGTGCCTGGAGTACTTGGCTAACTAGCGGGAGGGCCCACGAGCAGTACTTC
TRBV20-1	.	.	TRBJ1-2	CSASSGYGYTF	TGCAGTGCTAGTTCAGGGTATGGCTACACCTTC
TRBV6-6	.	.	TRBJ2-1	CASVWGLNNEQFF	TGTGCCAGCGTGTGGGGGCTCAACAATGAGCAGTTCTTC
TRBV5-4	.	TRBD2	TRBJ2-5	CASSAGLAGKQRETQYF	TGTGCCAGCAGCGCGGGACTAGCGGGGAAGCAGCGGGAGACCCAGTACTTC
TRBV11-3	.	TRBD2	TRBJ2-1	CASSLAGDSREQFF	TGTGCCAGCAGCCTAGCGGGAGATTCCCGTGAGCAGTTCTTC
TRBV3-1/TRBV3-2	.	.	TRBJ2-7	CASSPGGAHEQYF	TGTGCCAGCAGTCCGGGCGGGGCCCACGAGCAGTACTTC
TRBV18	.	TRBD1	TRBJ2-2	CASSAGQGQTGELFF	TGTGCCAGCTCAGCTGGACAGGGTCAGACCGGGGAGCTGTTTTTT
TRBV7-2	.	TRBD1	TRBJ2-7	CASSFRQGSYEQYF	TGTGCCAGCAGCTTTCGACAGGGGTCCTACGAGCAGTACTTC
TRBV9	.	TRBD2	TRBJ2-1	CASSVRTSGGASDQFF	TGTGCCAGCAGCGTACGGACTAGCGGGGGGGCATCGGATCAGTTCTTC
TRBV5-4	.	TRBD1	TRBJ1-5	CASSYRQGAYSNQPQHF	TGTGCCAGCAGCTACCGACAGGGGGCATATAGCAATCAGCCCCAGCATTTT
TRBV7-8	.	.	TRBJ2-5	CASSGSSRFRALVMETQYF	TGTGCCAGCAGCGGATCTAGTAGGTTCAGAGCCCTCGTAATGGAGACCCAGTACTTC
TRBV10-3	.	TRBD2	TRBJ2-2	CAISDSTSGSTGELFF	TGTGCCATCAGTGATTCGACTAGCGGGAGCACCGGGGAGCTGTTTTTT
TRBV27	.	TRBD1	TRBJ1-5	CASSYTGDQPQHF	TGTGCCAGCAGTTACACAGGGGATCAGCCCCAGCATTTT
TRBV12-5	.	.	TRBJ2-3	CASRRGGGTDTQYF	TGTGCTAGTAGGCGCGGAGGTGGCACAGATACGCAGTATTTT
TRBV27	.	TRBD2	TRBJ2-7	CASRISGGLSYEQYF	TGTGCCAGCAGAATTAGCGGGGGCCTCTCCTACGAGCAGTACTTC
TRBV25-1	.	TRBD1	TRBJ1-2	CASRAPGQGNGYTF	TGTGCCAGCAGGGCACCGGGACAGGGTAATGGCTACACCTTC
TRBV27	.	TRBD2	TRBJ2-1	CASSSPAGNNEQFF	TGTGCCAGCAGTTCCCCAGCGGGAAACAATGAGCAGTTCTTC
TRBV15	.	.	TRBJ1-6	CATSRPRGSSPLHF	TGTGCCACCAGCAGACCCCGGGGTTCCTCACCCCTCCACTTT
TRBV2	once	TRBD2	TRBJ2-3	CTSSEGSGGPDTQYF	TGTACCAGCAGTGAAGGTAGCGGGGGGCCAGATACGCAGTATTTT
TRBV27	.	TRBD1	TRBJ1-5	CASSLRGQQPQHF	TGTGCCAGCAGTTTAAGGGGGCAACAGCCCCAGCATTTT
TRBV2	once	.	TRBJ1-2	CASRTDSKGYGYTF	TGTGCCAGCAGGACGGACAGCAAAGGCTATGGCTACACCTTC
TRBV4-3	.	.	TRBJ2-5	CASSLDRGKEETQYF	TGCGCCAGCAGCCTGGACCGAGGGAAGGAAGAGACCCAGTACTTC
TRBV6-6	.	TRBD2	TRBJ2-3	CASSFRGEDTQYF	TGTGCCAGCAGTTTTCGGGGGGAAGATACGCAGTATTTT
TRBV5-6	.	.	TRBJ1-4	CASSFGGAEKLFF	TGTGCCAGCAGCTTCGGAGGGGCGGAAAAACTGTTTTTT
TRBV20-1	few	.	TRBJ1-2	CSARGATGSTF	TGCAGTGCTAGAGGCGCCACAGGGAGCACCTTC
TRBV6-2/TRBV6-3	.	.	TRBJ2-1	CASSSRPGGGAYNEQFF	TGTGCCAGCAGTTCCCGCCCTGGCGGGGGCGCCTACAATGAGCAGTTCTTC
TRBV2	.	.	TRBJ2-2	CASSEATNTGELFF	TGTGCCAGCAGTGAAGCTACGAACACCGGGGAGCTGTTTTTT
TRBV2	.	.	TRBJ1-1	CASSEARGNTEAFF	TGTGCCAGCAGTGAAGCCAGGGGAAACACTGAAGCTTTCTTT
TRBV11-2	.	.	TRBJ2-7	CASSPPHGTNYEQYF	TGTGCCAGCAGCCCCCCACACGGGACAAACTACGAGCAGTACTTC